Below, one TCR beta chain is given with its context. From the RT-PCR reads, TCRdb called clonotypes with MiXCR, one entry per CDR3 protein. Of 150,000 to 200,000 distinct CDR3 sequences in the sample, roughly 31% were seen once. The CDR3 has 16 residues. The germline V gene encodes CDR1 KGHSH and CDR2 LQKENI. The germline V and J ends were trimmed by 0 bases and 0 bases, with 8 bases remaining between them. The record originates from a study of patients and donors after allogeneic stem cell transplantation. The TCR sequence derives from a human donor who was either an allogeneic HSCT recipient or a stem cell or donor lymphocyte infusion donor (not recorded which). It is not recorded whose cells these are; they may come from a transplant donor. What was sequenced was blood, either unsorted or a sorted T cell fraction (not recorded which). The V call is TRBV18, the J call TRBJ2-2; D call uncertain. The CDR3 DNA reads TGTGCCAGCTCACCACCCAGACATCCGAACACCGGGGAGCTGTTTTTT. Amino acid sequence: CASSPPRHPNTGELFF. Filled out from reference TRBV18 and TRBJ2-2, the complete variable domain reads NAGVMQNPRHLVRRRGQEARLRCSPMKGHSHVYWYRQLPEEGLKFMVYLQKENIIDESGMPKERFSAEFPKEGPSILRIQQVVRGDSAAYFCASSPPRHPNTGELFFGEGSRLTVL.